Sequencing of this TCR beta chain was carried out in a study of blood T cell repertoires in COVID-19. Turning to the study itself: Samples of COVID-19 (acute and convalescent) were obtained from the United States, Italy and Spain.

Cohorts were based on clinical histories the participants reported. This clone was counted only a few times. This CDR3 has 13 residues. From germline, CDR1 is LGHDT and CDR2 YNNKEL (reference sequence). V was clipped by 0 bases and J by 8 bases, with 10 bases between them. As handled by the study authors: How many nucleated cells were present was estimated from reference gene primer amplification. TCRdb keeps only in-frame clones here, not all; method: immunoSEQ multiplex PCR. For V, J and clone size, that table is used; D and trimming come from the DNA. The data show 150,000 to 200,000 clones, 82% seen once.

Sequenced material: PBMCs or T cells enriched from blood (not recorded which). The sequence was obtained from a man in his fifties or sixties who had recovered from COVID-19. The rearrangement joins TRBV3-1 (or the pseudogene TRBV3-2) to TRBJ1-1, with D possibly being TRBD1 (5 bases). The CDR3 sequence: CASSQDISGEAFF. The CDR3 DNA reads as TGTGCCAGCAGCCAAGATATTTCAGGGGAAGCTTTCTTT.